This TCR beta chain was sequenced during a study of T cell changes during pregnancy in multiple sclerosis. The table came from immunoSEQ multiplex PCR; TCRdb's copy has only in-frame clones and leaves some out. The sample contains tens of thousands of clones, roughly 94% of which appear only once. J gave up 4 bases and V 6 bases, and 6 bases lay outside the gene matches. The CDR3 has 14 amino acids. CDR1 and CDR2 (germline): MNHEY, SVGAGI. The V and J genes are TRBV6-5 and TRBJ1-1; 9 nucleotides agree with TRBD1. Specimen: CD8+ T cells from peripheral blood mononuclear cells, collected before pregnancy. This clonotype was obtained from a female donor with multiple sclerosis, enrolled in a pregnancy study. The CDR3 region has the DNA TGTGCCAGCAGGACGGACAGGGGTGGCACTGAAGCTTTCTTT. The encoded protein is CASRTDRGGTEAFF.